The 16 T cell receptor beta chains below were found in one sample sequenced in a study of Graves' ophthalmopathy and Graves' hyperthyroidism. Using RNA transcripts, the TCR beta CDR3 regions were amplified. HTBI primers served in a first-round RT-PCR, which a second-round multiplex PCR followed. Using its own MiXCR run on the multiplex PCR reads, TCRdb lists one record per CDR3 protein. The sample has about 180,000 distinct CDR3 sequences, roughly 37% seen once. Input material: peripheral blood. These receptors all stem from a woman aged 40 to 50 with Graves' ophthalmopathy.

The V call is TRBV6-1, the J call TRBJ1-6; 8 bases fit TRBD1. The junction had 7 bases not matched to a gene; V was cut back by 8 bases and J by 13 bases. The CDR3 consists of 12 residues. Looked up from germline, CDR1 is MNHNS and CDR2 is SASEGT. CDR3 sequence: CASGDRGIPLHF. The CDR3 nucleotides read TGTGCCAGCGGAGACAGGGGAATTCCCCTCCACTTT.

This clonotype was seen repeatedly, ten times or more. V is TRBV6-1 and J is TRBJ2-3; D is perhaps TRBD1 (6 bases). V was shortened by 6 bases and J by 1 base, with 20 bases between the two germline ends. The CDR3 length is 17 residues. CDR1 is MNHNS, CDR2 SASEGT, per germline. In DNA, the CDR3 is TGTGCCAGCAGAGGAGCAGGGGCCCCGGTTGGCACAGATACGCAGTATTTT. This encodes CASRGAGAPVGTDTQYF.

This clonotype was seen ten or more times. This sequence joins TRBV20-1 and TRBJ1-3, with 10 bases identical to TRBD1. Per the germline V gene, CDR1 is DFQATT and CDR2 is SNEGSKA (reference sequence). The CDR3 runs 17 residues. The trim removed 1 base at V and 4 bases at J, leaving 10 bases unmatched. The CDR3 spells CSARGYGTGVAGNTIYF. In DNA form, the CDR3 reads TGCAGTGCTAGAGGTTATGGGACAGGGGTTGCAGGAAACACCATATATTTT.

This clonotype was seen ten or more times. The chain joins TRBV19 to TRBJ1-5; possibly TRBD1 for D (5 bases). The V gene's germline CDR1 is LNHDA and CDR2 SQIVND (reference sequence). The CDR3 length is 15 residues. V lost 2 bases, J lost 0 bases, and 8 bases lay in between. CDR3 sequence (DNA): TGTGCCAGTAGTATAACGGGGGATAGCAATCAGCCCCAGCATTTT. This translates into CASSITGDSNQPQHF.

There are many counts of this clonotype. The CDR3 DNA reads TGTGCCTGGAGTTCGGGATCAGGACGCGGGTATGGCTACACCTTC. Its translation: CAWSSGSGRGYGYTF. J is TRBJ1-2 and V is TRBV30; D ambiguous. CDR3 size: 15 residues. The germline V gene has CDR1 GTSNPN and CDR2 SVGIG (reference sequence). V lost 2 bases to trimming and J lost 5 bases, with 18 bases between them.

The chain recombines TRBV12-3 or TRBV12-4 with TRBJ1-2; D not resolved. CDR3 length: 12 residues. V lost 3 bases to trimming and J lost 5 bases, with 7 bases between them. In DNA form, the CDR3 reads TGTGCCAGCAGTTTTAGCAGTTATGGCTACACCTTC. Translation gives CASSFSSYGYTF.

In this sample, this clonotype turned up a few times. The chain couples TRBV6-2 or TRBV6-3 to TRBJ2-5; TRBD2 matches 9 bases. Trimming removed 3 bases from V and 4 bases from J; junction bases left unmatched: 6. CDR1 is MNHEY and CDR2 is SVGEGT in the germline V gene. The CDR3 has 15 residues. CDR3 loop: CASSYRAGGGETQYF. DNA of the CDR3: TGTGCCAGCAGTTATAGAGCGGGAGGAGGAGAGACCCAGTACTTC.

This clonotype was counted many times. This rearrangement joins TRBV12-5 to TRBJ2-4; D is unclear. The ends were cut back, 5 bases at V and 0 bases at J, with 29 bases in the middle. There are 21 residues in the CDR3. Looked up from germline, CDR1 is LGHNT and CDR2 is FRNRAP. The CDR3 here is CASGPPQPNPAIPLAKNIQYF. CDR3 nucleotides: TGTGCTAGTGGTCCCCCCCAGCCGAATCCCGCCATCCCCCTAGCCAAAAACATTCAGTACTTC.

This clonotype was counted many times. The rearrangement uses TRBV12-3 or TRBV12-4 and TRBJ2-5; 9 bases align to TRBD2. The CDR3 has 15 residues. Losses at the gene ends were 6 bases for V and 2 bases for J; bases not matched to a gene: 7. CDR3 sequence reads: CASSPSSGDQETQYF. DNA of the CDR3: TGTGCCAGCAGCCCCTCTAGCGGGGATCAAGAGACCCAGTACTTC.

This clonotype was counted at least ten times. CDR3 amino acids: CASSYRLPTVNSAYEQYF. In DNA form, the CDR3 reads TGTGCCAGCAGTTACCGATTACCGACCGTGAATTCTGCCTACGAGCAGTACTTC. This sequence joins TRBV6-2 or TRBV6-3 and TRBJ2-7, with no clear D. Germline assignment: CDR1 MNHEY and CDR2 SVGEGT. V lost 2 bases, J lost 2 bases, and 22 bases lay in between. The CDR3 covers 18 residues.

The table lists this clonotype with many counts. CDR3 in amino acids: CASSQAMSSYEQYF. As DNA, the CDR3 is TGCGCCAGCAGCCAAGCCATGTCCTCCTACGAGCAGTACTTC. The chain has TRBV4-3 and TRBJ2-7; D unresolved. V was shortened by 1 base and J by 0 bases, with 7 bases between the two germline ends. This CDR3 is 14 amino acids long. The germline gives CDR1 LGHNA, CDR2 YSLEER.

This clonotype was observed many times. This rearrangement joins TRBV5-1 to TRBJ1-2; D gene ambiguous. From germline, CDR1 is SGHRS and CDR2 YFSETQ. V was clipped by 2 bases and J by 6 bases, with 11 bases between them. The CDR3 consists of 13 residues. The CDR3 is CASSFPTFDGYTF. The CDR3 DNA follows: TGCGCCAGCAGCTTCCCGACATTCGATGGCTACACCTTC.

Ten or more counts support this clonotype. The chain carries TRBV5-6 and TRBJ1-1, with TRBD1 matching 7 bases. The CDR3 contains 12 residues. Germline V CDR1 and CDR2: SGHDT, YYEEEE. After removal of 3 bases from V and 8 bases from J, the junction contained 4 bases not matched to a gene. CDR3 coding DNA: TGTGCCAGCAGCTCCGGACAGGTGGAAGCTTTCTTT. It is translated as CASSSGQVEAFF.

The sample holds many counts of this clonotype. The chain joins TRBV4-2 to TRBJ1-1, with 8 bases lining up with TRBD1. This CDR3 has 16 amino acids. Germline-derived CDR1 and CDR2 are LGHNA and YNFKEQ. V lost 4 bases to trimming and J lost 0 bases; unmatched junction nucleotides: 7. The CDR3 DNA reads as TGTGCCAGCAGCCCAACGACAGGGGCCTTGAACACTGAAGCTTTCTTT. Translated: CASSPTTGALNTEAFF.

This clonotype showed up many times. J is TRBJ1-1 and V is TRBV5-1, with D uncertain. Germline V gene sequence: CDR1 SGHRS, CDR2 YFSETQ. The CDR3 totals 14 residues. The V end lost 1 base, the J end lost 2 bases, and 9 bases lay between the germline ends. DNA of the CDR3: TGCGCCAGCAGCTTGTCAAACTCAAACACTGAAGCTTTCTTT. It encodes CASSLSNSNTEAFF.

The rearrangement joins TRBV6-1 to TRBJ1-1, with TRBD1 identical over 7 bases. The CDR3 is made up of 12 amino acids. Germline V gives CDR1 MNHNS, CDR2 SASEGT. The trim removed 9 bases at V and 8 bases at J, leaving 9 bases unmatched. The CDR3 DNA reads TGTGCCAGTAATCGACAGGGCTCAGAAGCTTTCTTT. Residues: CASNRQGSEAFF.